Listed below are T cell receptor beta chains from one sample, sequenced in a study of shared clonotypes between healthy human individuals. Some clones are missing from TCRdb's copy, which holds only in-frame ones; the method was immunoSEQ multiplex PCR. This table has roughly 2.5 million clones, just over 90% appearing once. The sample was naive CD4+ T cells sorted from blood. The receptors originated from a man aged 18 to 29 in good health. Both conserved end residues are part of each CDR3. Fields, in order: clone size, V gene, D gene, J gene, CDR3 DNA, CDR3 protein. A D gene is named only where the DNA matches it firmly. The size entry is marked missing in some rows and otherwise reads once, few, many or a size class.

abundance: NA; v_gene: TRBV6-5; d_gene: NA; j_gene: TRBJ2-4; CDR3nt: TGTGCCAGCAGTTCCCCTACAGGGTCCGCAAACATTCAGTACTTC; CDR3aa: CASSSPTGSANIQYF
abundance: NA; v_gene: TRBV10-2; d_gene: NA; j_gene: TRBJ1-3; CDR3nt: TGCGCCAGCAGTGAGAGGGGTACCGGAAACACCATATATTTT; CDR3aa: CASSERGTGNTIYF
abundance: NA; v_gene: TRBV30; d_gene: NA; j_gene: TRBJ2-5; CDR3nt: TGTGCCTGGATGACAGGCGGGGGTCGGAAGACCCAGTACTTC; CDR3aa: CAWMTGGGRKTQYF
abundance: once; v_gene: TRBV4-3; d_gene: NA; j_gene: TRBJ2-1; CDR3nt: TGCGCCAGCAGCCAAGATCTGGGGGTTAGCTCCTACAATGAGCAGTTCTTC; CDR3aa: CASSQDLGVSSYNEQFF
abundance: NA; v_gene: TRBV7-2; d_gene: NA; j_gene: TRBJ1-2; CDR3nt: TGTGCCAGCAGCTCTCCACAGAGTAACTATGGCTACACCTTC; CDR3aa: CASSSPQSNYGYTF
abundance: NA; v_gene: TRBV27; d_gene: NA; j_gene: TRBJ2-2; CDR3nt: TGTGCCAGCAGTTTATGGGTACCCGGGGAGCTGTTTTTT; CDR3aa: CASSLWVPGELFF
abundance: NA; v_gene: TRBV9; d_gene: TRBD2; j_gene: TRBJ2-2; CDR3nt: TGTGCCAGCAGCCCTCCCGGCCTAGCGGGGGTTGGCACCGGGGAGCTGTTTTTT; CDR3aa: CASSPPGLAGVGTGELFF
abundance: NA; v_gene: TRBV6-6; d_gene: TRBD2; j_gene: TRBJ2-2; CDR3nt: TGTGCCAGCAGCCTTCCTAGCGGCTACACCGGGGAGCTGTTTTTT; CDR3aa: CASSLPSGYTGELFF
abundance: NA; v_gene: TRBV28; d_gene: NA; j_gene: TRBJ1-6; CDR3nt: TGTGCCAGCAGTTTTGGGGGTTACTCCTATAATTCACCCCTCCACTTT; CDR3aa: CASSFGGYSYNSPLHF
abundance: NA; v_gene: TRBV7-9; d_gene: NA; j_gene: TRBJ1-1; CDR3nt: TGTGCCAGCAGCTTAGATGGGGGTATTGGCACTGAAGCTTTCTTT; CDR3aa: CASSLDGGIGTEAFF
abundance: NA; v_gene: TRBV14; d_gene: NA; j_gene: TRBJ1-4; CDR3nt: TGTGCCAGCAGGGGGGCTCTCGGGTGTGGTAATGAAAAACTGTTTTTT; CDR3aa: CASRGALGCGNEKLFF
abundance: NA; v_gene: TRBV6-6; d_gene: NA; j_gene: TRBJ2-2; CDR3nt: TGTGCCAGCAGGGTGGAGGGGAAAGCGAACACCGGGGAGCTGTTTTTT; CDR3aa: CASRVEGKANTGELFF
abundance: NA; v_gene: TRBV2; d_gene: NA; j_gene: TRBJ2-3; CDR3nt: TGTGCCAGCCGTCTTTTGGGCACCTCAGATACGCAGTATTTT; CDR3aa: CASRLLGTSDTQYF
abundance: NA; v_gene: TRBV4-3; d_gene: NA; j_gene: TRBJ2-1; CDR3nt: TGCGCCAGCAGCCAAGAGTTCGGTCGAAGAAGCGCCCGGAATGAGCAGTTCTTC; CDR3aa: CASSQEFGRRSARNEQFF
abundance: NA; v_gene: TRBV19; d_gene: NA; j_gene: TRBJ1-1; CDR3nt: TGTGCCAGTAGTAGTTTAAGGAACACTGAAGCTTTCTTT; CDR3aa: CASSSLRNTEAFF
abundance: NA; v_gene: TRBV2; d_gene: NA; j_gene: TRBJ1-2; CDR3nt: TGTGCCAGCAGTTTACAGGGAGACTATGGCTACACCTTC; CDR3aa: CASSLQGDYGYTF